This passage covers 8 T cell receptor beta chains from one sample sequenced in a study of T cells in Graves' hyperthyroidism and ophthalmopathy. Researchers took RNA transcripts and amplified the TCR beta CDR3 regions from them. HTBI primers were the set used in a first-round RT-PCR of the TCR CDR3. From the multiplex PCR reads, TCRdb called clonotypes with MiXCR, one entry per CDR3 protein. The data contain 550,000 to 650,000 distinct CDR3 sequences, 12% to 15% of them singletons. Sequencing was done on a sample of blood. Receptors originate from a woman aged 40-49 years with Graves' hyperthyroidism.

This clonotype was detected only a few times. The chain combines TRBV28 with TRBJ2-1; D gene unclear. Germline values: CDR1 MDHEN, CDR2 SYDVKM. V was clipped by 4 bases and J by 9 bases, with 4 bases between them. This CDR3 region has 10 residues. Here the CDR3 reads CASSSIEQFF. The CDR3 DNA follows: TGTGCCAGCAGTTCGATTGAGCAGTTCTTC.

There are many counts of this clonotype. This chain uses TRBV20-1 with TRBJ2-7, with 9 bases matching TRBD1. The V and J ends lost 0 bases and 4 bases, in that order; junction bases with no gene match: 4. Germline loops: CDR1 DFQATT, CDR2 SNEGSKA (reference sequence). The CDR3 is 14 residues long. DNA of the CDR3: TGCAGTGCTAGAGAGACCGGGACAGGGTACGAGCAGTACTTC. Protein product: CSARETGTGYEQYF.

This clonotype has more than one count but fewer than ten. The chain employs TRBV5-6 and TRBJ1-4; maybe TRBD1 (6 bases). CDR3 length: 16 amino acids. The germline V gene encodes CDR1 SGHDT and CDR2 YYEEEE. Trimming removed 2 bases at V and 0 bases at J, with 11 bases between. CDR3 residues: CASSFRTATTNEKLFF. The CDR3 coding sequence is TGTGCCAGCAGCTTCCGGACAGCAACAACTAATGAAAAACTGTTTTTT.

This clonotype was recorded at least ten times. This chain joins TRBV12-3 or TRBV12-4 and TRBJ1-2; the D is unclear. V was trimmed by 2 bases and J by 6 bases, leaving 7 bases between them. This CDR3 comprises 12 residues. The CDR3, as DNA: TGTGCCAGCAGTTTATCCGGAAATGGCTACACCTTC. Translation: CASSLSGNGYTF.

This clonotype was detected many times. CDR3 loop: CASTPTWGGGFHEQFF. The CDR3 DNA is TGTGCCAGCACCCCCACTTGGGGGGGCGGATTTCATGAGCAGTTCTTC. The chain couples TRBV28 to TRBJ2-1; TRBD2 is a possible D gene (7 bases). With 7 bases removed from V and 8 bases from J, the gap between germline ends came to 24 bases. The CDR3 is made up of 16 amino acids. The germline V gene encodes CDR1 MDHEN and CDR2 SYDVKM.

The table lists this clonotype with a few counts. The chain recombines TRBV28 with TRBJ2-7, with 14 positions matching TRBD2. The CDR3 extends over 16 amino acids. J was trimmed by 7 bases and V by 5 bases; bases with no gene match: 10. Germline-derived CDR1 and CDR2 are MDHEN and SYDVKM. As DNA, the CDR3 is TGTGCCAGCAGTCCCCCGGGACTAGCGGGAGTAAATGAGCAGTACTTC. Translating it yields CASSPPGLAGVNEQYF.

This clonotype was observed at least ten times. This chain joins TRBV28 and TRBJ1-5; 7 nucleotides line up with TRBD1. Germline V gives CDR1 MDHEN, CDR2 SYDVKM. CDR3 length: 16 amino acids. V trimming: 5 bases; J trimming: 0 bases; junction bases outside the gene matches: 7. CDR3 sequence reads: CASSPPGQYSNQPQHF. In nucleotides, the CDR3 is TGTGCCAGCAGTCCCCCGGGACAGTATAGCAATCAGCCCCAGCATTTT.

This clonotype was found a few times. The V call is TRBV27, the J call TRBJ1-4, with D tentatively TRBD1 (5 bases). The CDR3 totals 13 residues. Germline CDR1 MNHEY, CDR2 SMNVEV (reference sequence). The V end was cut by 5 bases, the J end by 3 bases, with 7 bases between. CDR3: CASSPGPNEKLFF. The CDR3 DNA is TGTGCCAGCAGTCCGGGACCTAATGAAAAACTGTTTTTT.